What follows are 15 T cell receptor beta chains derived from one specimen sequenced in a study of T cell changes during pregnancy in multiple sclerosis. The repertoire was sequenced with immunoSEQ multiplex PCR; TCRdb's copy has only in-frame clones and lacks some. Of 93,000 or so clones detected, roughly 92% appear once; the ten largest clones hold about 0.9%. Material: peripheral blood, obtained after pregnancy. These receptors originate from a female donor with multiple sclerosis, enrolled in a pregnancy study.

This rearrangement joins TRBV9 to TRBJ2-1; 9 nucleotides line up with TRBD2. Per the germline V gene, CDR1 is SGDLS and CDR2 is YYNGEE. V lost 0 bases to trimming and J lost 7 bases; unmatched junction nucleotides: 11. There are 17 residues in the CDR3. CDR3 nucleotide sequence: TGTGCCAGCAGCGTAGAAGGTAGCGGGGGCCCACGGAATGAGCAGTTCTTC. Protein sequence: CASSVEGSGGPRNEQFF.

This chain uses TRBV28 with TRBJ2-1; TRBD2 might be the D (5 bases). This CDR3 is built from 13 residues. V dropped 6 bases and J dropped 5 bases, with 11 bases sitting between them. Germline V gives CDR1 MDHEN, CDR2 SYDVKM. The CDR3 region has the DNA TGTGCCAGCAGCCGGACTCCCCACAATGAGCAGTTCTTC. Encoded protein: CASSRTPHNEQFF.

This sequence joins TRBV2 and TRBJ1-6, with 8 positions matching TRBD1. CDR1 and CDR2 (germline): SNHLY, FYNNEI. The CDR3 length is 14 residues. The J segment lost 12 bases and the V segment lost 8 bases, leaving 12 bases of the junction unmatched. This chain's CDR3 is CASVEGQVGVPLHF. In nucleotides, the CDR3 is TGTGCCAGCGTAGAGGGACAGGTTGGGGTACCCCTCCACTTT.

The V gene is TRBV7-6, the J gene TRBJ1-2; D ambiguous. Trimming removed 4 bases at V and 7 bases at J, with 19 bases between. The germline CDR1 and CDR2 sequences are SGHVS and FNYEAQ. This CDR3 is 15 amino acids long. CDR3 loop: CASSSGGSSSFGYTF. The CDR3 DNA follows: TGTGCCAGCAGCTCCGGCGGGTCCTCATCCTTTGGCTACACCTTC.

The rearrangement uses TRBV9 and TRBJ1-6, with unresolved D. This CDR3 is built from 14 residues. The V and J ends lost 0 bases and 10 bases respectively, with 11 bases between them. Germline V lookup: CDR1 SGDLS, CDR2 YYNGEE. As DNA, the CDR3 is TGTGCCAGCAGCGTAGATCGGGTCCAATCACCCCTCCACTTT. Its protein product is CASSVDRVQSPLHF.

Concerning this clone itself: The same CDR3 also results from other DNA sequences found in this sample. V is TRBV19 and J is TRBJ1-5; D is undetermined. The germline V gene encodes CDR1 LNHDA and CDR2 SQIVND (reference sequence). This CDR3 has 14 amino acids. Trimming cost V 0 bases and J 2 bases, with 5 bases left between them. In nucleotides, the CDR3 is TGTGCCAGTAGTATAGATCGCGGCAATCAGCCCCAGCATTTT. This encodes CASSIDRGNQPQHF.

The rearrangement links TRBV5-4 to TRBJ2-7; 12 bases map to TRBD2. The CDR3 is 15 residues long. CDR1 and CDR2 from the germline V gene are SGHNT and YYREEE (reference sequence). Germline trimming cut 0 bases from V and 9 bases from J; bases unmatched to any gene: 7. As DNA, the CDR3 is TGTGCCAGCAGCTTGGGGGCTAGCGGGGGGGAGTCGCAGTACTTC. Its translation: CASSLGASGGESQYF.

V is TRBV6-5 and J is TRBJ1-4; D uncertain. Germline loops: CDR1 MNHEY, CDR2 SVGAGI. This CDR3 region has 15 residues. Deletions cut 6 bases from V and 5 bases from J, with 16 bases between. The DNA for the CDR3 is TGTGCCAGCAGCCCGGACGGGAGGAGGAATGAAAAACTGTTTTTT. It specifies CASSPDGRRNEKLFF.

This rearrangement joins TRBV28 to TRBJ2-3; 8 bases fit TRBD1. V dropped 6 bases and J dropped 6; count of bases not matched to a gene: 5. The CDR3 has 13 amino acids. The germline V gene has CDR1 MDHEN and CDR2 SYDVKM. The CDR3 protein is CASSPDRGDTQYF. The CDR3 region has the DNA TGTGCCAGCAGCCCAGACAGGGGTGATACGCAGTATTTT. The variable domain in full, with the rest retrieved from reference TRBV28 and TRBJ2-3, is DVKVTQSSRYLVKRTGEKVFLECVQDMDHENMFWYRQDPGLGLRLIYFSYDVKMKEKGDIPEGYSVSREKKERFSLILESASTNQTSMYLCASSPDRGDTQYFGPGTRLTVL.

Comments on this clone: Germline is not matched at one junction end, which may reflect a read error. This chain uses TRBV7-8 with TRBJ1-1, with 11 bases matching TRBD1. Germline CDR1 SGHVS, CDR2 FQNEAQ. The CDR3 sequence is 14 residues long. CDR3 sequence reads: CASSLRGGGQGAVF. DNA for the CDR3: TGTGCCAGCAGCCTAAGGGGTGGCGGACAGGGGGCTGTCTTT.

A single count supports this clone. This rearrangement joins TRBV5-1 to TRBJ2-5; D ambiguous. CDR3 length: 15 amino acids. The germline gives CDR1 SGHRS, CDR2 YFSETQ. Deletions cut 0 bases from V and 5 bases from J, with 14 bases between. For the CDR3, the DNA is TGCGCCAGCAGCTTGGAACAGTTTTTATATGAGACCCAGTACTTC. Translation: CASSLEQFLYETQYF.

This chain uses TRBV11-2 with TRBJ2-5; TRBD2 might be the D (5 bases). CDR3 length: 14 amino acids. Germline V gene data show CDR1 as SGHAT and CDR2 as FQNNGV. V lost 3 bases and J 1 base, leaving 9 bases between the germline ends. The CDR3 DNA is TGTGCCAGCAGCTTCCCCGGGGTCCAAGAGACCCAGTACTTC. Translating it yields CASSFPGVQETQYF.

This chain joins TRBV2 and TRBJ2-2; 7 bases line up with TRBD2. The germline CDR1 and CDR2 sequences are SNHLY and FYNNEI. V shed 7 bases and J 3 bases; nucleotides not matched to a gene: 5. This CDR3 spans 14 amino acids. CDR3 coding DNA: TGTGCCAGCAACGAGCGGGAACACACCGGGGAGCTGTTTTTT. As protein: CASNEREHTGELFF.

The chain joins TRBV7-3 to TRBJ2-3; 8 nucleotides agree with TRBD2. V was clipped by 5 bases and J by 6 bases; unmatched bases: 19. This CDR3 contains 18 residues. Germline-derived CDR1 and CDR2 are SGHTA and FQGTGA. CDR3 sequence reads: CASSPKSAVAGWRDTQYF. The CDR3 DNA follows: TGTGCCAGCAGCCCGAAATCGGCAGTAGCGGGATGGAGGGATACGCAGTATTTT.

In nucleotides, the CDR3 is TGTGCCAGCAGCTTATTCGGGGGGACCCCAGATACGCAGTATTTT. Protein sequence: CASSLFGGTPDTQYF. The chain has TRBV7-2 and TRBJ2-3; TRBD2 aligns across 7 bases. The CDR3 has 15 amino acids. V trimming: 2 bases; J trimming: 4 bases; junction bases outside the gene matches: 6. The germline V gene encodes CDR1 SGHTA and CDR2 FQGNSA. Together with reference TRBV7-2 and TRBJ2-3, the CDR3 gives the full variable domain: GAGVSQSPSNKVTEKGKDVELRCDPISGHTALYWYRQSLGQGLEFLIYFQGNSAPDKSGLPSDRFSAERTGGSVSTLTIQRTQQEDSAVYLCASSLFGGTPDTQYFGPGTRLTVL.